The 2 T cell receptor beta chains given below trace back to one sample, sequenced in a study of low-dose radiotherapy and immunotherapy resistance in tumors. Described time point: after trial treatment. The treatment: LDRT plus nivolumab, ipilimumab, low-dose cyclophosphamide and aspirin (RACIN trial). cDNA synthesis used a TRAV/TRBV-specific primer set for both chains. TCR amplification involved approximately 20 PCR cycles with a constant-region primer and V-primer adapter. In TCRdb, the reads were re-called with MiXCR into one record per CDR3 protein. This sample has approximately 80,000 distinct CDR3 sequences; around 17% occur once, and the top ten carry roughly 1.5%. This sample comprised PBMCs, obtained after low-dose radiotherapy plus immunotherapy. The origin of the receptors is a male donor with prostate cancer.

This clonotype was seen at least ten times. This chain uses TRBV20-1 with TRBJ2-1; TRBD2 matches 15 bases. V trimming: 4 bases; J trimming: 9 bases; junction bases outside the gene matches: 4. Germline V gene lookup returns CDR1 DFQATT and CDR2 SNEGSKA (reference sequence). This CDR3 has 14 amino acids. The CDR3 nucleotides are TGCAGTGCTAAGGGACTAGCGGGAGGTATTGAGCAGTTCTTC. Encoded protein: CSAKGLAGGIEQFF.

This clonotype was seen many times. This chain uses TRBV18 with TRBJ1-3; 7 nucleotides align to TRBD1. V shed 6 bases, J shed 4 bases, and the junction held 9 bases outside the gene matches. CDR3 length: 15 residues. Per germline, CDR1 KGHSH and CDR2 LQKENI. The CDR3 DNA follows: TGTGCCAGCTCTCCGGGACAGTCCGGCGGAAACACCATATATTTT. It yields the protein CASSPGQSGGNTIYF.